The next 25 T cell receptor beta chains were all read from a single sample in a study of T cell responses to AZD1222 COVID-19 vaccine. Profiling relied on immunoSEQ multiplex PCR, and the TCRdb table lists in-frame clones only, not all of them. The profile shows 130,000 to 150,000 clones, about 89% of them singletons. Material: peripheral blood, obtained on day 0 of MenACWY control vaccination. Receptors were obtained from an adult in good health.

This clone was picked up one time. This CDR3 is CAIRPGGRNTGELFF. CDR3 DNA sequence: TGTGCCATCAGACCCGGGGGGCGCAACACCGGGGAGCTGTTTTTT. This chain connects TRBV10-3 to TRBJ2-2; D may be TRBD2 (7 bases). Deletions cut 6 bases from V and 2 bases from J, with 13 bases between. Germline V gives CDR1 ENHRY, CDR2 SYGVKD. CDR3 length equals 15 residues.

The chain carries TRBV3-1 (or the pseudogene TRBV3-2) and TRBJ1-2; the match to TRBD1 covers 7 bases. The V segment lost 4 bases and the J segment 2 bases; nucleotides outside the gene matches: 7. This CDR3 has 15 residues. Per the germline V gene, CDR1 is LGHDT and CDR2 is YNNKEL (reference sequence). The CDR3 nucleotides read TGTGCCAGCAGCCGAGCCCAGGGGGTAAACTATGGCTACACCTTC. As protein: CASSRAQGVNYGYTF.

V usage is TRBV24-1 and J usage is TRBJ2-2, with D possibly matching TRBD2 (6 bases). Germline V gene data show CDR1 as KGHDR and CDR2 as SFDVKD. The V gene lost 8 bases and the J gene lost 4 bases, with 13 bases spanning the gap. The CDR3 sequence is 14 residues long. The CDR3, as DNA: TGTGCCACCAAGGAGGGAGGATCCACCGGGGAGCTGTTTTTT. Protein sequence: CATKEGGSTGELFF.

The CDR3 region has the DNA TGTGCCAGCAGTTACCGACCCAAATTGGTGGGGGAGCAGTACTTC. Translating it yields CASSYRPKLVGEQYF. The chain couples TRBV6-5 to TRBJ2-7; D not resolved. The V and J ends lost 2 bases and 7 bases respectively, with 18 bases between them. CDR1 MNHEY and CDR2 SVGAGI come from the germline V gene. This CDR3 is 15 amino acids long.

CDR3 in amino acids: CASSLRDRVSYEQYF. CDR3 DNA sequence: TGTGCCAGCAGCCTTCGTGACAGGGTCTCCTACGAGCAGTACTTC. The chain is built from TRBV7-8 and TRBJ2-7, with 7 bases lining up with TRBD1. Unmatched junction bases numbered 7, after V lost 5 bases and J lost 0 bases. This CDR3 has 15 residues. In germline, CDR1 is SGHVS, CDR2 FQNEAQ.

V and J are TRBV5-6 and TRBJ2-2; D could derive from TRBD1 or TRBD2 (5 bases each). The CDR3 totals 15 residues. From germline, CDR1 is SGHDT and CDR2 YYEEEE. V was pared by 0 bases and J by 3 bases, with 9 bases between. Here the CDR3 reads CASSLDGTYTGELFF. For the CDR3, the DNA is TGTGCCAGCAGCTTGGATGGGACCTACACCGGGGAGCTGTTTTTT.

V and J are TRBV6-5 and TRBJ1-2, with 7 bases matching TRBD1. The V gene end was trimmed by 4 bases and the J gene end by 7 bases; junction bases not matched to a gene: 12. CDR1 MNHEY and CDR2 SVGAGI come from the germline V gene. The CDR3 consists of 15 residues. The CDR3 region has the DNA TGTGCCAGCAGTTCCATCCCAGGGGGTGGTCGTGGCTACACCTTC. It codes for CASSSIPGGGRGYTF.

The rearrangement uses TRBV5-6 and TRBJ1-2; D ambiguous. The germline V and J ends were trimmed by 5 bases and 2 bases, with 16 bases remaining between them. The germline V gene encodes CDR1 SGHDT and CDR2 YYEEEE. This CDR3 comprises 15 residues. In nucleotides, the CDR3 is TGTGCCAGCAGAGGCGCCGAGTGGCAGAACTATGGCTACACCTTC. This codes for CASRGAEWQNYGYTF.

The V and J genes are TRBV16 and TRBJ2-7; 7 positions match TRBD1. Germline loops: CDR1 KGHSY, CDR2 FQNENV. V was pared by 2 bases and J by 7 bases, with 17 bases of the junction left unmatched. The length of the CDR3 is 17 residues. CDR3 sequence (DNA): TGTGCCAGCAGCCAAAGCTACAGGGGACGAGGCCAAGGAGAGCAGTACTTC. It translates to CASSQSYRGRGQGEQYF.

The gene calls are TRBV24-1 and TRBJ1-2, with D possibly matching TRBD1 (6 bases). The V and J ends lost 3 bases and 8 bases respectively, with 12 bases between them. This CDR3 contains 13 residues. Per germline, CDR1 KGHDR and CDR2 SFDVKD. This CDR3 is CATSDNRDKGYTF. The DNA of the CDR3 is TGTGCCACCAGTGATAACCGGGACAAAGGCTACACCTTC.

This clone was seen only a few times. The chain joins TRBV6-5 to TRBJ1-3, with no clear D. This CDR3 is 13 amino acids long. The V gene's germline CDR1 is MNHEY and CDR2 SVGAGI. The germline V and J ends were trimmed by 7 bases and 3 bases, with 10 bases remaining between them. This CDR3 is CASKGADGNTIYF. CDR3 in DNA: TGTGCCAGCAAAGGCGCGGATGGAAACACCATATATTTT.

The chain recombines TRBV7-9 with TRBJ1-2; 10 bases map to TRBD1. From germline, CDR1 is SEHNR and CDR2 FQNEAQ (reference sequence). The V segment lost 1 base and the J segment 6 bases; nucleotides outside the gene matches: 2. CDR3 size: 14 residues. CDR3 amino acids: CASSLVGTGDGYTF. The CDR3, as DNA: TGTGCCAGCAGCTTAGTTGGGACAGGGGATGGCTACACCTTC. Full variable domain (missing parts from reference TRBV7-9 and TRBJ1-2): DTGVSQNPRHKITKRGQNVTFRCDPISEHNRLYWYRQTLGQGPEFLTYFQNEAQLEKSRLLSDRFSAERPKGSFSTLEIQRTEQGDSAMYLCASSLVGTGDGYTFGSGTRLTVV.

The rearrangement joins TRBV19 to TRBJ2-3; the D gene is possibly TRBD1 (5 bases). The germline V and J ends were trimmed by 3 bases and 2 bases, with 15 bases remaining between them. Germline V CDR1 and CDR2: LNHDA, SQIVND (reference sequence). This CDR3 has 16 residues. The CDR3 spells CASSITTRVDTDTQYF. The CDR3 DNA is TGTGCCAGTAGTATCACTACCAGGGTCGACACAGATACGCAGTATTTT.

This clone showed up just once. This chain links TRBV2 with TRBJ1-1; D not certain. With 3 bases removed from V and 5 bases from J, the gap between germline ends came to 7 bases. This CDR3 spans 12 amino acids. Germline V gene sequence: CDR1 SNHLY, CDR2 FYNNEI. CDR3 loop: CASSDKGTEAFF. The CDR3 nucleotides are TGTGCCAGCAGTGATAAGGGTACTGAAGCTTTCTTT.

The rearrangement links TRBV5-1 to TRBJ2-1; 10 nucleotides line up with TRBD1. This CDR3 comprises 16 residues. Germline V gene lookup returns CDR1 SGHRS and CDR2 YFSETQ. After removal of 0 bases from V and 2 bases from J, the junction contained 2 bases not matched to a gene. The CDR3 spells CASSLAGTGAYNEQFF. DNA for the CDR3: TGCGCCAGCAGCTTGGCCGGGACAGGGGCCTACAATGAGCAGTTCTTC. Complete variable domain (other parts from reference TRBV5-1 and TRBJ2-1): KAGVTQTPRYLIKTRGQQVTLSCSPISGHRSVSWYQQTPGQGLQFLFEYFSETQRNKGNFPGRFSGRQFSNSRSEMNVSTLELGDSALYLCASSLAGTGAYNEQFFGPGTRLTVL.

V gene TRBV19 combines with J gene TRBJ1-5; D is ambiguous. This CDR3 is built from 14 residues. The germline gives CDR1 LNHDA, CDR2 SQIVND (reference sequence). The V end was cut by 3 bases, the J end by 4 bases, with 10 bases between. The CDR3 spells CASSMSAYNQPQHF. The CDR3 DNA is TGTGCCAGTAGTATGTCGGCCTATAATCAGCCCCAGCATTTT.

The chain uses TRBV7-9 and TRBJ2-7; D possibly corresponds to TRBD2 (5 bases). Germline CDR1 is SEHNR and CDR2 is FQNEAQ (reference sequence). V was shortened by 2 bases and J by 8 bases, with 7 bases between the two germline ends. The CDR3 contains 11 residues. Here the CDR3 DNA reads TGTGCCAGCAGCTTAAGAGGGAAGCAGTACTTC. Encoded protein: CASSLRGKQYF. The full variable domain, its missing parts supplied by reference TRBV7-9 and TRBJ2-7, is DTGVSQNPRHKITKRGQNVTFRCDPISEHNRLYWYRQTLGQGPEFLTYFQNEAQLEKSRLLSDRFSAERPKGSFSTLEIQRTEQGDSAMYLCASSLRGKQYFGPGTRLTVT.

CDR3 in amino acids: CASSREGRTGYTF. CDR3 nucleotide sequence: TGTGCCAGCAGCCGAGAGGGGAGAACTGGCTACACCTTC. The chain uses TRBV7-8 and TRBJ1-2; TRBD1 might be the D (5 bases). Germline CDR1 SGHVS, CDR2 FQNEAQ. CDR3 length equals 13 residues. Trimming removed 5 bases at V and 7 bases at J, with 14 bases between.

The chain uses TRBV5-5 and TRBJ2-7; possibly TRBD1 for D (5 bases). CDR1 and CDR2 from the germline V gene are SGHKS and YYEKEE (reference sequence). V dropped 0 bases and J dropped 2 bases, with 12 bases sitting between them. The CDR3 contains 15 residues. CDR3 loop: CASSLAQAGTYEQYF. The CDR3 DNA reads TGTGCCAGCAGCTTGGCCCAGGCAGGGACCTACGAGCAGTACTTC.

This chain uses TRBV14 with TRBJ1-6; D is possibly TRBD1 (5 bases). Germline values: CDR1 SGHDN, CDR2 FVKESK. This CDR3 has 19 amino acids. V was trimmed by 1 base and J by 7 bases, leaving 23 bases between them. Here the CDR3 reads CASSQVPASGTEKNSPLHF. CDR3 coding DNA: TGTGCCAGCAGCCAAGTCCCTGCTTCTGGGACGGAGAAAAATTCACCCCTCCACTTT.

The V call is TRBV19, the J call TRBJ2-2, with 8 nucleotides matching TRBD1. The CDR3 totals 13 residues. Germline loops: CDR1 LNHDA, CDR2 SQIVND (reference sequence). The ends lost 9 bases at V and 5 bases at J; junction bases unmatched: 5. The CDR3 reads CASQGAETGELFF. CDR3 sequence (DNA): TGTGCCAGCCAGGGGGCCGAGACCGGGGAGCTGTTTTTT.

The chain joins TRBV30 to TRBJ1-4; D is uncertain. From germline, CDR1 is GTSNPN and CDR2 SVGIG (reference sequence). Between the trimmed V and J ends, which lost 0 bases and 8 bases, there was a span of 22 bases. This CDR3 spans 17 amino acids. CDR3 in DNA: TGTGCCTGGAGTGTACCAAGTAACCGGGTCTGGAGAGAAAAACTGTTTTTT. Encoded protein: CAWSVPSNRVWREKLFF.

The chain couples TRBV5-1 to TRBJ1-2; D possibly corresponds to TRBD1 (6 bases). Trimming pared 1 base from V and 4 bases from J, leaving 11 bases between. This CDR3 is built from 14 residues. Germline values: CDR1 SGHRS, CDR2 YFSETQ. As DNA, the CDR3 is TGCGCCAGCAGCTTGTCAGGGGTGGCCTATGGCTACACCTTC. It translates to CASSLSGVAYGYTF. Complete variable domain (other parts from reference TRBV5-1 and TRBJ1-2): KAGVTQTPRYLIKTRGQQVTLSCSPISGHRSVSWYQQTPGQGLQFLFEYFSETQRNKGNFPGRFSGRQFSNSRSEMNVSTLELGDSALYLCASSLSGVAYGYTFGSGTRLTVV.

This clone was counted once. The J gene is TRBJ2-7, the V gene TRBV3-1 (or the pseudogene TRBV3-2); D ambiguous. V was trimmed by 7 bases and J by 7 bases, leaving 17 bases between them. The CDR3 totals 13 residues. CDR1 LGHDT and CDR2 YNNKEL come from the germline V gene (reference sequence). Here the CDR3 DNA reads TGTGCCAGCACTGACGGAACAAAAGGGGAGCAGTACTTC. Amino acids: CASTDGTKGEQYF.

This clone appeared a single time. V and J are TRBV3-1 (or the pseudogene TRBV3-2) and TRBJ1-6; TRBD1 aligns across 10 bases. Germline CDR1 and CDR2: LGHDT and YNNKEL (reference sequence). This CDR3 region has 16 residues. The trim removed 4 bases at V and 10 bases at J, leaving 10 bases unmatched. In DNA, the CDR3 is TGTGCCAGCAGCCCGGGGGGGACAGGGGTTGGGTCACCCCTCCACTTT. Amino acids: CASSPGGTGVGSPLHF.